A single T cell receptor beta chain is shown here with its context. The data belong to a study of OX40 agonist ivuxolimab in advanced cancers. Study information: The treatment was a fully human IgG2 OX40 agonist, ivuxolimab. The patients received ivuxolimab by intravenous route every 2 weeks at 0.01 to 10 mg/kg. The dose-escalation cohort had hepatocellular carcinoma, melanoma, renal cell or head and neck cancer. Participants could have had prior anti-PD-1, anti-PD-L1 or anti-CTLA-4 therapy, and about 37% had some.

Method: immunoSEQ multiplex PCR; TCRdb's copy keeps in-frame clones and lacks some. The sample has about 82,000 clones, 80% to 90% seen once. This specimen was CD4+ or CD8+ T cells sorted from blood, taken in a trial of the OX40 agonist ivuxolimab. This sequence originates from an adult with an advanced solid tumor such as melanoma, head and neck, liver or kidney cancer.

The CDR3 protein is CASSAGTLRAGAYEQYF. As DNA, the CDR3 is TGTGCCAGCAGTGCGGGCACCCTGAGGGCGGGAGCCTACGAGCAGTACTTC. The chain is built from TRBV2 and TRBJ2-7; 7 bases align to TRBD2. The V and J ends lost 4 bases and 2 bases, in that order; junction bases with no gene match: 14. The CDR3 extends over 17 amino acids. Germline-derived CDR1 and CDR2 are SNHLY and FYNNEI.